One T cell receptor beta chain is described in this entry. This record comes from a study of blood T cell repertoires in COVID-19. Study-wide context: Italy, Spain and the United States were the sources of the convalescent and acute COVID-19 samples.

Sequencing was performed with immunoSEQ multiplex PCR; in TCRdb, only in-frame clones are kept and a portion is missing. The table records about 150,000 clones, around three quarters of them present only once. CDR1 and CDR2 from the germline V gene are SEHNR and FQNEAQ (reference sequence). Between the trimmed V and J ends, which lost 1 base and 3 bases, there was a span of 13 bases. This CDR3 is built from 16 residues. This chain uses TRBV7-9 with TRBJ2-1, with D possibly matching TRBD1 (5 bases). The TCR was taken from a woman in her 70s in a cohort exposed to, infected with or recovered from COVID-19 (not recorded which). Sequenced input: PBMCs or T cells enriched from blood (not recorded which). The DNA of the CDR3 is TGTGCCAGCAGCTTAGACACAGGAGTAGTCTACAATGAGCAGTTCTTC. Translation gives CASSLDTGVVYNEQFF.